These 27 T cell receptor beta chains were sequenced from one sample in a study of blood T cell repertoires in COVID-19. This table comes from immunoSEQ multiplex PCR, and its TCRdb copy is limited to in-frame clones, with some not included. The sample contains around 300,000 clones, about nine tenths of which appear only once. Sequenced: peripheral blood. Source of these receptors: a woman in her twenties or thirties with active or convalescent COVID-19.

The rearrangement joins TRBV7-2 to TRBJ2-1; a weak D match, TRBD1 (6 bases). This CDR3 contains 13 residues. Looked up from germline, CDR1 is SGHTA and CDR2 is FQGNSA. Trimming took off 6 bases at V and 7 bases at J, with 13 bases between the two ends. The CDR3 here is CASRFNRENEQFF. As DNA, the CDR3 is TGTGCCAGCAGATTTAACAGGGAGAATGAGCAGTTCTTC.

The chain uses TRBV19 and TRBJ2-3; 9 bases are a match to TRBD2. Germline V gives CDR1 LNHDA, CDR2 SQIVND (reference sequence). CDR3 size: 14 residues. V lost 7 bases and J lost 2; bases outside the gene matches: 4. For the CDR3, the DNA is TGTGCCAGTAATGCGGGGGGGCCCACAGATACGCAGTATTTT. It translates to CASNAGGPTDTQYF.

The chain employs TRBV7-2 and TRBJ1-4; D is undetermined. Germline V gene data show CDR1 as SGHTA and CDR2 as FQGNSA. The CDR3 loop spans 14 amino acids. Trimming removed 5 bases at V and 7 bases at J, with 14 bases between. DNA for the CDR3: TGTGCCAGCAGCCGCCTTGTGAGGAGTGAAAAACTGTTTTTT. This gives the protein CASSRLVRSEKLFF.

The rearrangement uses TRBV14 and TRBJ1-6, with a tentative D call TRBD1 (5 bases). The CDR3 sequence is 18 residues long. CDR1 and CDR2 (germline): SGHDN, FVKESK. V was trimmed by 5 bases and J by 7 bases, leaving 24 bases between them. The chain's CDR3 is CASSKRQGHTGRNSPLHF. The CDR3 region has the DNA TGTGCCAGCAGCAAAAGGCAAGGACATACAGGCAGGAATTCACCCCTCCACTTT. Full variable domain (outside the CDR3, taken from reference TRBV14 and TRBJ1-6): EAGVTQFPSHSVIEKGQTVTLRCDPISGHDNLYWYRRVMGKEIKFLLHFVKESKQDESGMPNNRFLAERTGGTYSTLKVQPAELEDSGVYFCASSKRQGHTGRNSPLHFGNGTRLTVT.

The J gene is TRBJ1-1, the V gene TRBV19; 7 bases are a match to TRBD1. Trimming at V came to 3 bases and at J to 4 bases, leaving 5 bases not matched to a gene. The CDR3 has 14 amino acids. The germline CDR1 and CDR2 sequences are LNHDA and SQIVND (reference sequence). For the CDR3, the DNA is TGTGCCAGTAGTATCGGGACAGTGTCCACTGAAGCTTTCTTT. Residues: CASSIGTVSTEAFF. The full variable domain, with the rest looked up from reference TRBV19 and TRBJ1-1, is DGGITQSPKYLFRKEGQNVTLSCEQNLNHDAMYWYRQDPGQGLRLIYYSQIVNDFQKGDIAEGYSVSREKKESFPLTVTSAQKNPTAFYLCASSIGTVSTEAFFGQGTRLTVV.

This clone was seen a single time. The chain joins TRBV2 to TRBJ1-1, with 7 bases fitting TRBD1. The CDR3 totals 13 residues. The V gene end was trimmed by 4 bases and the J gene end by 6 bases; junction bases not matched to a gene: 5. The germline V gene encodes CDR1 SNHLY and CDR2 FYNNEI. For the CDR3, the DNA is TGTGCCAGCAGTGGACAGGGTTTCGCTGAAGCTTTCTTT. Translating gives CASSGQGFAEAFF.

J is TRBJ2-3 and V is TRBV4-1; 9 bases agree with TRBD2. Per germline, CDR1 MGHRA and CDR2 YSYEKL. CDR3 length: 18 residues. Trimming cost V 0 bases and J 2 bases; bases outside gene matches: 9. CDR3 DNA sequence: TGCGCCAGCAGCCAAGATCGGGCTAGCGGGGACCTCACAGATACGCAGTATTTT. The encoded protein is CASSQDRASGDLTDTQYF.

This chain links TRBV18 with TRBJ1-1; TRBD1 agrees at 9 bases. J gave up 8 bases and V 4 bases, and 14 bases lay outside the gene matches. CDR3 length: 16 amino acids. In germline, CDR1 is KGHSH, CDR2 LQKENI. CDR3 DNA: TGTGCCAGCTCACTAGAAGTCCCGGGACAGGGTAGGGAAGCTTTCTTT. Its protein is CASSLEVPGQGREAFF.

This clone came up once. The chain uses TRBV7-2 and TRBJ2-7, with 8 bases aligning to TRBD2. V dropped 7 bases and J dropped 2; count of bases not matched to a gene: 4. Germline-derived CDR1 and CDR2 are SGHTA and FQGNSA. This CDR3 spans 13 amino acids. The CDR3 DNA reads as TGTGCCAGCATGGGGCGGGGGGCCTACGAGCAGTACTTC. It codes for CASMGRGAYEQYF.

The V gene is TRBV7-8, the J gene TRBJ1-4, with D unclear. Trimming shortened V by 5 bases and J by 8 bases, and 18 bases separated the two germline ends. The CDR3 loop spans 15 amino acids. Germline CDR1 SGHVS, CDR2 FQNEAQ. DNA of the CDR3: TGTGCCAGCAGCCCCTTTAGTAGCGGTAAAGAAAAACTGTTTTTT. Amino acids: CASSPFSSGKEKLFF.

For the CDR3, the DNA is TGTGCCAGCAGCTTCAGGCAACCGGTTAACACCGGGGAGCTGTTTTTT. Amino acids: CASSFRQPVNTGELFF. The chain joins TRBV7-2 to TRBJ2-2, with D hard to call. The CDR3 has 16 residues. Trimming removed 3 bases from V and 2 bases from J, with 13 bases in between. The V gene's germline CDR1 is SGHTA and CDR2 FQGNSA.

This sequence joins TRBV5-1 and TRBJ1-2, with D maybe TRBD1 (6 bases). V was cut by 0 bases and J by 8 bases, with 11 bases left in between. CDR3 length equals 13 residues. Germline V gives CDR1 SGHRS, CDR2 YFSETQ. Here the CDR3 DNA reads TGCGCCAGCAGCTTGGCACAGGGTCACGGCTACACCTTC. It is translated as CASSLAQGHGYTF.

This clone was seen more than once but under ten times. This CDR3 is also generated by other DNA sequences in the sample. This chain links TRBV6-1 with TRBJ1-2, with a weak D call TRBD1 (6 bases). V gave up 2 bases and J gave up 4 bases, with 11 bases separating them. This CDR3 comprises 14 residues. Germline values: CDR1 MNHNS, CDR2 SASEGT. The CDR3, as DNA: TGTGCCAGCAGTGAATCGGGGGGCGGCTATGGCTACACCTTC. This translates into CASSESGGGYGYTF.

Only one count was recorded for this clone. V usage is TRBV28 and J usage is TRBJ1-4; 10 bases match TRBD1. V dropped 5 bases and J dropped 7; count of bases not matched to a gene: 7. CDR1 is MDHEN and CDR2 is SYDVKM in the germline V gene. The CDR3 consists of 15 residues. CDR3: CASSTPTGGREKLFF. CDR3 sequence (DNA): TGTGCCAGCAGTACACCGACAGGGGGCCGTGAAAAACTGTTTTTT.

This chain joins TRBV29-1 and TRBJ1-1, with 7 bases fitting TRBD1. The germline CDR1 and CDR2 sequences are SQVTM and ANQGSEA. This CDR3 has 17 amino acids. Unmatched junction bases numbered 23, after V lost 6 bases and J lost 7 bases. The CDR3 protein is CSVRNPGNKQGFGEAFF. The CDR3 DNA reads as TGCAGCGTCAGGAACCCCGGGAACAAACAGGGGTTTGGTGAAGCTTTCTTT.

The J gene is TRBJ1-6, the V gene TRBV28, with 7 bases fitting TRBD1. With 6 bases clipped from V and 8 bases from J, the junction kept 4 bases outside the gene matches. The CDR3 spans 13 residues. CDR1 is MDHEN, CDR2 SYDVKM, per germline. CDR3: CASSRDRDSPLHF. DNA of the CDR3: TGTGCCAGCAGCCGAGACAGGGATTCACCCCTCCACTTT.

This chain uses TRBV7-8 with TRBJ1-6; D uncertain. Trimming removed 1 base from V and 7 bases from J, with 5 bases in between. Looked up from germline, CDR1 is SGHVS and CDR2 is FQNEAQ. The CDR3 contains 13 residues. CDR3: CASSLDGNSPLHF. CDR3 sequence (DNA): TGTGCCAGCAGCTTAGACGGGAATTCACCCCTCCACTTT.

This rearrangement joins TRBV28 to TRBJ2-7, with TRBD1 identical over 8 bases. The ends lost 6 bases at V and 1 base at J; junction bases unmatched: 5. CDR1 and CDR2 (germline): MDHEN, SYDVKM. The CDR3 sequence is 14 residues long. CDR3 nucleotides: TGTGCCAGCAGATGGACAGGGCGGTCCTACGAGCAGTACTTC. Protein product: CASRWTGRSYEQYF.

J is TRBJ1-1 and V is TRBV7-2; D call uncertain. Germline loops: CDR1 SGHTA, CDR2 FQGNSA. This CDR3 contains 13 residues. The V and J ends lost 10 bases and 5 bases respectively, with 17 bases between them. CDR3 in amino acids: CATQISVPTEAFF. The CDR3 region has the DNA TGTGCCACACAGATTTCAGTCCCGACTGAAGCTTTCTTT.

V and J are TRBV2 and TRBJ2-5; D is perhaps TRBD1 (6 bases). V was clipped by 6 bases and J by 0 bases, with 14 bases between them. The CDR3 totals 15 residues. Germline-derived CDR1 and CDR2 are SNHLY and FYNNEI. This chain's CDR3 is CASSAGTLYQETQYF. The DNA of the CDR3 is TGTGCCAGCAGCGCCGGGACACTCTACCAAGAGACCCAGTACTTC.

The chain links TRBV3-1 (or the pseudogene TRBV3-2) to TRBJ1-6, with a tentative D call TRBD1 (6 bases). Germline CDR1 and CDR2: LGHDT and YNNKEL (reference sequence). Trimming cost V 4 bases and J 4 bases, with 11 bases left between them. The length of the CDR3 is 15 residues. CDR3 in amino acids: CASSPGQGYNSPLHF. The CDR3 DNA sequence: TGTGCCAGCAGCCCCGGCCAGGGGTATAATTCACCCCTCCACTTT.

CDR3 amino acids: CASSKQGRSTEAFF. As DNA, the CDR3 is TGTGCCAGCAGTAAACAGGGGAGGTCCACTGAAGCTTTCTTT. This chain connects TRBV27 to TRBJ1-1, with 7 bases identical to TRBD1. V dropped 5 bases and J dropped 4; count of bases not matched to a gene: 7. CDR1 is MNHEY and CDR2 is SMNVEV in the germline V gene (reference sequence). This CDR3 has 14 amino acids.

This sequence joins TRBV29-1 and TRBJ1-2, with D hard to call. The V end was cut by 7 bases, the J end by 0 bases, with 18 bases between. CDR3 size: 15 residues. Per germline, CDR1 SQVTM and CDR2 ANQGSEA. The CDR3 region has the DNA TGCAGCGCCTTCGCAGAGGGAGGGTCTAACTATGGCTACACCTTC. Its protein product is CSAFAEGGSNYGYTF.

This sequence joins TRBV4-2 and TRBJ1-3; tentatively, D is TRBD1 (6 bases). The CDR3 sequence is 14 residues long. Deletions cut 0 bases from V and 10 bases from J, with 13 bases between. Per the germline V gene, CDR1 is LGHNA and CDR2 is YNFKEQ. CDR3 nucleotide sequence: TGTGCCAGCAGCCAAGATCGGACCGGGACAACCATATATTTT. Its translation is CASSQDRTGTTIYF.

The chain uses TRBV10-3 and TRBJ1-4, with no clear D. The germline CDR1 and CDR2 sequences are ENHRY and SYGVKD. This CDR3 has 15 amino acids. The germline V and J ends were trimmed by 4 bases and 0 bases, with 9 bases remaining between them. The CDR3 reads CAISAQEATNEKLFF. The CDR3 nucleotides are TGTGCCATCAGTGCCCAGGAGGCAACTAATGAAAAACTGTTTTTT.

The chain recombines TRBV14 with TRBJ1-2; no reliable D call. Trimming removed 0 bases from V and 4 bases from J, with 3 bases in between. Germline V gives CDR1 SGHDN, CDR2 FVKESK. This CDR3 is built from 12 residues. In DNA, the CDR3 is TGTGCCAGCAGCCAAGAGAGCTATGGCTACACCTTC. Translating it yields CASSQESYGYTF.

The chain recombines TRBV6-5 with TRBJ1-1; D remains ambiguous. Germline lookup yields CDR1 MNHEY and CDR2 SVGAGI. V gave up 8 bases and J gave up 0 bases, with 13 bases separating them. The CDR3 runs to 14 residues. CDR3 amino acids: CASGRTFLNTEAFF. The CDR3 nucleotides read TGTGCCAGCGGGAGGACGTTTTTGAACACTGAAGCTTTCTTT.